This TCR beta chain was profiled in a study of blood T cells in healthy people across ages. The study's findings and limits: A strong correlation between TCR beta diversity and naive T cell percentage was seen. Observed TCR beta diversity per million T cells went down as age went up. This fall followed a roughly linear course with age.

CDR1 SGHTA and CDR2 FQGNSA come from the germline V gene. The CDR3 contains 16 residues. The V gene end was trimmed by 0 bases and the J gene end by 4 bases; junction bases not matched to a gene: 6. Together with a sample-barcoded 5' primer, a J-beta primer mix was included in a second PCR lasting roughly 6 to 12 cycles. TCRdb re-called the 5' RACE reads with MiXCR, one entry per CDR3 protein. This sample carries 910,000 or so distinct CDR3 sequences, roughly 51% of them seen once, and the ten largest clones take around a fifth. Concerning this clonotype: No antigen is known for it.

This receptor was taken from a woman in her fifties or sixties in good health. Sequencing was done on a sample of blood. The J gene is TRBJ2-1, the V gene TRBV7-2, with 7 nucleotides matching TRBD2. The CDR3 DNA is TGTGCCAGCAGCTTAGCAGCTAGCGGTGCATACAATGAGCAGTTCTTC. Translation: CASSLAASGAYNEQFF.